Below, 27 T cell receptor beta chains from the same sample are listed, as sequenced in a study of cytomegalovirus exposure and HLA in healthy donors (dated by TCRdb to about 2017). Libraries were built with the immunoSEQ multiplex PCR assay. The multiplex PCR relied on a mix of 60 forward primers for TCR Vbeta segments and 13 reverse primers for TCR Jbeta segments. TCRdb mirrors the immuneACCESS table, restricted to in-frame sequences. Some clones are absent from its copies; in checked studies, under half trace to an unresolved V gene, and the reason for the others is unknown. The sample has 200,000 or so clones on record, more than 85% of them singletons. The ten largest clones capture more than 0.2% of the sample. Sequencing was carried out using PBMCs. Receptor source: a girl under two years old in good health and CMV-seronegative.

The genes are TRBV5-4 and TRBJ2-1, with 8 bases lining up with TRBD1. CDR3 length equals 16 residues. Germline V CDR1 and CDR2: SGHNT, YYREEE (reference sequence). V was pared by 0 bases and J by 1 base, with 3 bases of the junction left unmatched. The CDR3 loop reads CASSLVRTGSYNEQFF. DNA for the CDR3: TGTGCCAGCAGCTTGGTAAGGACAGGGTCCTACAATGAGCAGTTCTTC.

This clone appeared once. The gene calls are TRBV18 and TRBJ2-3, with a tentative D call TRBD2 (6 bases). V dropped 3 bases and J dropped 2 bases, with 9 bases sitting between them. The CDR3 loop spans 14 amino acids. Germline V gene lookup returns CDR1 KGHSH and CDR2 LQKENI. CDR3 in amino acids: CASSPSGSTDTQYF. In DNA, the CDR3 is TGTGCCAGCTCACCTAGCGGCTCCACAGATACGCAGTATTTT.

This clone was recorded a few times. The chain employs TRBV2 and TRBJ2-1, with D uncertain. Trimming stripped 0 bases from V and 9 bases from J, with 6 bases between. The germline CDR1 and CDR2 sequences are SNHLY and FYNNEI. CDR3 length equals 12 residues. The CDR3 protein is CASSEALREQFF. The CDR3 DNA sequence: TGTGCCAGCAGTGAAGCCCTTCGTGAGCAGTTCTTC.

This chain connects TRBV10-3 to TRBJ2-7; TRBD2 agrees at 7 bases. The germline CDR1 and CDR2 sequences are ENHRY and SYGVKD. The CDR3 has 14 residues. The V segment lost 8 bases and the J segment 4 bases; nucleotides outside the gene matches: 11. CDR3 region: CAIATTNGGYEQYF. The CDR3 DNA follows: TGTGCCATCGCGACGACGAACGGGGGGTACGAGCAGTACTTC.

The chain links TRBV18 to TRBJ2-3, with D possibly being TRBD1 (6 bases). Trimming cost V 6 bases and J 4 bases, with 17 bases left between them. CDR3 length equals 15 residues. Germline V gives CDR1 KGHSH, CDR2 LQKENI. The CDR3 region is CASSPQGSEADTQYF. The CDR3 DNA sequence: TGTGCCAGCTCGCCCCAGGGGTCTGAAGCAGATACGCAGTATTTT. Drawing the rest from reference TRBV18 and TRBJ2-3, the complete variable domain is NAGVMQNPRHLVRRRGQEARLRCSPMKGHSHVYWYRQLPEEGLKFMVYLQKENIIDESGMPKERFSAEFPKEGPSILRIQQVVRGDSAAYFCASSPQGSEADTQYFGPGTRLTVL.

The rearrangement joins TRBV5-6 to TRBJ1-5; D is perhaps TRBD1 (5 bases). V was pared by 2 bases and J by 1 base, with 16 bases between. The germline gives CDR1 SGHDT, CDR2 YYEEEE. CDR3 length: 17 residues. Here the CDR3 DNA reads TGTGCCAGCAGCTTAAGTCGGGGGTGGAGGAGCAATCAGCCCCAGCATTTT. Its translation is CASSLSRGWRSNQPQHF.

This rearrangement joins TRBV5-5 to TRBJ2-2, with 7 bases lining up with TRBD2. This CDR3 spans 15 amino acids. The germline V gene encodes CDR1 SGHKS and CDR2 YYEKEE (reference sequence). The J segment lost 5 bases and the V segment lost 5 bases, leaving 9 bases of the junction unmatched. The CDR3 DNA is TGTGCCAGCAGTCATGCGCCAGCGGGAACCGGGGAGCTGTTTTTT. Amino acids: CASSHAPAGTGELFF. The full variable domain, completed using reference TRBV5-5 and TRBJ2-2, is DAGVTQSPTHLIKTRGQQVTLRCSPISGHKSVSWYQQVLGQGPQFIFQYYEKEERGRGNFPDRFSARQFPNYSSELNVNALLLGDSALYLCASSHAPAGTGELFFGEGSRLTVL.

Points on this clone: A junction boundary mismatches the germline segment, possibly from a read error. The V gene is TRBV4-3, the J gene TRBJ1-2; the match to TRBD1 covers 7 bases. This CDR3 spans 17 amino acids. Germline V gene sequence: CDR1 LGHNA, CDR2 YSLEER. CDR3 nucleotides: TGCGCCTCCTCAGTCGGGACAGCCATAAACGCTAAATATGGCTACACCTTC. Translating gives CASSVGTAINAKYGYTF.

This clone was seen only once. This chain joins TRBV6-1 and TRBJ1-6; D gene uncertain. The CDR3 is made up of 12 amino acids. V was cut by 5 bases and J by 14 bases, with 13 bases left in between. In germline, CDR1 is MNHNS, CDR2 SASEGT. The CDR3 bases are TGTGCCAGCAGTCCTCGGGAGTCAACCCTCCACTTT. Protein sequence: CASSPRESTLHF.

This chain joins TRBV29-1 and TRBJ1-2; D unclear. V was cut by 4 bases and J by 8 bases, with 20 bases left in between. Looked up from germline, CDR1 is SQVTM and CDR2 is ANQGSEA. The CDR3 covers 14 residues. CDR3 in amino acids: CSVASRQRPEGYTF. The CDR3 nucleotides are TGCAGCGTTGCGAGTCGGCAACGCCCGGAGGGCTACACCTTC.

The chain employs TRBV30 and TRBJ1-2, with D unclear. Trimming left V 0 bases short and J 8 bases short, with 7 bases between. This CDR3 has 11 amino acids. Germline loops: CDR1 GTSNPN, CDR2 SVGIG (reference sequence). DNA for the CDR3: TGTGCCTGGAGTGTACCTGGCGGCTACACCTTC. It encodes CAWSVPGGYTF.

As DNA, the CDR3 is TGTGCCAGCAGCTTAGGGCTAGGGGAAGAGACCCAGTACTTC. Translating gives CASSLGLGEETQYF. This chain connects TRBV13 to TRBJ2-5; D is possibly TRBD1 (5 bases). Looked up from germline, CDR1 is PRHDT and CDR2 is FYEKMQ (reference sequence). The germline V and J ends were trimmed by 0 bases and 3 bases, with 8 bases remaining between them. This CDR3 comprises 14 residues. Full variable domain (outside the CDR3, taken from reference TRBV13 and TRBJ2-5): AAGVIQSPRHLIKEKRETATLKCYPIPRHDTVYWYQQGPGQDPQFLISFYEKMQSDKGSIPDRFSAQQFSDYHSELNMSSLELGDSALYFCASSLGLGEETQYFGPGTRLLVL.

Written as DNA, the CDR3 is TGTGCCAGTACTTGGTCCTTTCAAGAGACCCAGTACTTC. This translates into CASTWSFQETQYF. The chain combines TRBV2 with TRBJ2-5; D remains unclear. The CDR3 loop spans 13 amino acids. V was clipped by 9 bases and J by 2 bases, with 13 bases between them. Germline V CDR1 and CDR2: SNHLY, FYNNEI. The full variable domain, completed using reference TRBV2 and TRBJ2-5, is EPEVTQTPSHQVTQMGQEVILRCVPISNHLYFYWYRQILGQKVEFLVSFYNNEISEKSEIFDDQFSVERPDGSNFTLKIRSTKLEDSAMYFCASTWSFQETQYFGPGTRLLVL.

The chain recombines TRBV7-6 with TRBJ1-4, with no clear D. V shed 3 bases and J shed 0 bases, with 2 bases lying between them. This CDR3 comprises 13 residues. From germline, CDR1 is SGHVS and CDR2 FNYEAQ. The CDR3 DNA reads TGTGCCAGCAGCTTCACAACTAATGAAAAACTGTTTTTT. Its translation: CASSFTTNEKLFF.

CDR3 coding DNA: TGCGCCAGCAGTCCAGGGGGCTACTCCTACGAGCAGTACTTC. Protein sequence: CASSPGGYSYEQYF. The V and J genes are TRBV4-3 and TRBJ2-7, with 8 bases lining up with TRBD1. The V and J ends lost 6 bases and 0 bases, in that order; junction bases with no gene match: 4. Per the germline V gene, CDR1 is LGHNA and CDR2 is YSLEER. This CDR3 has 14 residues.

V gene TRBV7-6 combines with J gene TRBJ2-7; 13 nucleotides line up with TRBD2. Germline V gives CDR1 SGHVS, CDR2 FNYEAQ. This CDR3 region has 15 residues. V was clipped by 4 bases and J by 4 bases; unmatched bases: 4. The CDR3 DNA is TGTGCCAGCAGCTCCGGGACTAGCGGGAAGTACGAGCAGTACTTC. This encodes CASSSGTSGKYEQYF.

Concerning this clone itself: The same CDR3 can be traced to other DNA sequences in this sample. The chain is built from TRBV5-1 and TRBJ2-2; 9 bases map to TRBD1. The CDR3 has 16 amino acids. Germline CDR1 and CDR2: SGHRS and YFSETQ. J was trimmed by 3 bases and V by 1 base; bases with no gene match: 4. The CDR3 DNA reads TGCGCCAGCAGCTTGAGAACAGGGGGCGACACCGGGGAGCTGTTTTTT. Translated: CASSLRTGGDTGELFF.

The V gene is TRBV7-2, the J gene TRBJ2-7; D gene ambiguous. V lost 0 bases and J lost 3, with 9 bases in between. The CDR3 spans 14 residues. Germline CDR1 is SGHTA and CDR2 is FQGNSA. The CDR3 loop reads CASSLAGGNYEQYF. The DNA of the CDR3 is TGTGCCAGCAGCTTAGCTGGCGGAAACTACGAGCAGTACTTC.

The chain recombines TRBV2 with TRBJ2-1; 10 bases align to TRBD2. CDR3 length equals 15 residues. The germline V gene has CDR1 SNHLY and CDR2 FYNNEI. The J segment lost 7 bases and the V segment lost 1 base, leaving 4 bases of the junction unmatched. The CDR3 DNA reads TGTGCCAGCAGTGAAGAGAAACTAGCGGGAAATGAGCAGTTCTTC. Its translation is CASSEEKLAGNEQFF.

The chain's CDR3 is CASSRRLAINNEQFF. The CDR3 DNA is TGCGCCAGCAGCCGAAGACTAGCGATCAACAATGAGCAGTTCTTC. The rearrangement uses TRBV4-3 and TRBJ2-1; 8 positions match TRBD2. V lost 4 bases to trimming and J lost 5 bases; unmatched junction nucleotides: 7. Germline-derived CDR1 and CDR2 are LGHNA and YSLEER. This CDR3 has 15 amino acids.

The chain carries TRBV4-1 and TRBJ1-1; maybe TRBD1 (5 bases). The CDR3 has 14 residues. CDR1 is MGHRA, CDR2 YSYEKL, per germline. V was shortened by 7 bases and J by 8 bases, with 20 bases between the two germline ends. CDR3 sequence: CASTLGRGRGEAFF. Written as DNA, the CDR3 is TGCGCCAGCACCCTCGGGAGAGGGCGGGGCGAAGCTTTCTTT.

The rearrangement links TRBV6-4 to TRBJ1-3, with D possibly TRBD1 on 5 matching bases. The V and J ends lost 0 bases and 4 bases respectively, with 25 bases between them. This CDR3 is 20 amino acids long. CDR1 is MRHNA, CDR2 SNTAGT, per germline. DNA of the CDR3: TGTGCCAGCAGTGACTCATATCTGGGCAGGGAGGGAGAGAGGGGAAACACCATATATTTT. As protein: CASSDSYLGREGERGNTIYF.

This CDR3 reads CASSSWGLGNQPQHF. The CDR3 DNA reads TGTGCCAGTAGTTCCTGGGGGCTTGGCAATCAGCCCCAGCATTTT. The chain uses TRBV19 and TRBJ1-5, with D tentatively TRBD1 (6 bases). Germline V CDR1 and CDR2: LNHDA, SQIVND (reference sequence). The CDR3 consists of 15 residues. Between the trimmed V and J ends, which lost 5 bases and 2 bases, there was a span of 13 bases.

This chain joins TRBV7-3 and TRBJ2-1; D unresolved. Trimming removed 3 bases from V and 9 bases from J, with 15 bases in between. The CDR3 has 14 residues. Germline V lookup: CDR1 SGHTA, CDR2 FQGTGA. In DNA form, the CDR3 reads TGTGCCAGCAGCTTTCGCAGCGAGACGAGTGAGCAGTTCTTC. It yields the protein CASSFRSETSEQFF.

The chain recombines TRBV4-3 with TRBJ2-7; a possible D gene is TRBD1 (5 bases). Trimming took off 1 base at V and 2 bases at J, with 18 bases between the two ends. The CDR3 spans 17 residues. Germline V gives CDR1 LGHNA, CDR2 YSLEER. This chain's CDR3 is CASSQAPFRVRTYEQYF. DNA of the CDR3: TGCGCCAGCAGCCAAGCCCCGTTCAGGGTCCGGACCTACGAGCAGTACTTC.

This rearrangement joins TRBV9 to TRBJ2-3; no clear D. There are 16 residues in the CDR3. In germline, CDR1 is SGDLS, CDR2 YYNGEE. The V gene lost 2 bases and the J gene lost 5 bases, with 18 bases spanning the gap. CDR3 in amino acids: CASSVTRSGRGDTQYF. As DNA, the CDR3 is TGTGCCAGCAGCGTCACCCGATCGGGTCGTGGAGATACGCAGTATTTT. The whole variable domain, filled in from reference TRBV9 and TRBJ2-3, reads DSGVTQTPKHLITATGQRVTLRCSPRSGDLSVYWYQQSLDQGLQFLIQYYNGEERAKGNILERFSAQQFPDLHSELNLSSLELGDSALYFCASSVTRSGRGDTQYFGPGTRLTVL.

This clone was seen more than once but under ten times. The chain combines TRBV5-1 with TRBJ2-5; 9 bases match TRBD1. V was pared by 4 bases and J by 2 bases, with 3 bases of the junction left unmatched. The length of the CDR3 is 14 residues. Germline CDR1 and CDR2: SGHRS and YFSETQ. CDR3 sequence reads: CASSRGTGQETQYF. DNA for the CDR3: TGCGCCAGCAGCAGGGGGACAGGGCAAGAGACCCAGTACTTC. The variable domain in full, completed from reference TRBV5-1 and TRBJ2-5, reads KAGVTQTPRYLIKTRGQQVTLSCSPISGHRSVSWYQQTPGQGLQFLFEYFSETQRNKGNFPGRFSGRQFSNSRSEMNVSTLELGDSALYLCASSRGTGQETQYFGPGTRLLVL.